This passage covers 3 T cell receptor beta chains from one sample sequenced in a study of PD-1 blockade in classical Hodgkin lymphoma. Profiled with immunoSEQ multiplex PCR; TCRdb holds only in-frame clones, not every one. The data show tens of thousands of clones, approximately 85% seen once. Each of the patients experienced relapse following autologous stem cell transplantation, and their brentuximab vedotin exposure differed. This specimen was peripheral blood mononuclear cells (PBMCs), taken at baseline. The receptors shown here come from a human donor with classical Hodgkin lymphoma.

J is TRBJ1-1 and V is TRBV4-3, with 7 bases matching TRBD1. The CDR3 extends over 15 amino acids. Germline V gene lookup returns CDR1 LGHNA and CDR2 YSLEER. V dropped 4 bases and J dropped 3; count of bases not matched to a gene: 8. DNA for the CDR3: TGCGCCAGCAGCCCCCCGGACAGGCTAGACACTGAAGCTTTCTTT. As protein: CASSPPDRLDTEAFF.

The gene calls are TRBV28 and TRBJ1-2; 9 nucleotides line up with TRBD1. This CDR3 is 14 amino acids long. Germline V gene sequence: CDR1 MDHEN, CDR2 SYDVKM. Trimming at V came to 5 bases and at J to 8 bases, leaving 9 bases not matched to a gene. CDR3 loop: CASSISGTGSGYTF. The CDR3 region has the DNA TGTGCCAGCAGTATCTCCGGGACAGGGAGCGGCTACACCTTC.

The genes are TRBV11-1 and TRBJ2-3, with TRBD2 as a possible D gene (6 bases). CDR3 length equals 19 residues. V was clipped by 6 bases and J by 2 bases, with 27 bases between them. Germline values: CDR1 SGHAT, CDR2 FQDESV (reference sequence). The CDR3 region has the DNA TGTGCCAGCAGTCCCCGGCGGAGGGCACAGAGGGGAGTCACAGATACGCAGTATTTT. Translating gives CASSPRRRAQRGVTDTQYF.